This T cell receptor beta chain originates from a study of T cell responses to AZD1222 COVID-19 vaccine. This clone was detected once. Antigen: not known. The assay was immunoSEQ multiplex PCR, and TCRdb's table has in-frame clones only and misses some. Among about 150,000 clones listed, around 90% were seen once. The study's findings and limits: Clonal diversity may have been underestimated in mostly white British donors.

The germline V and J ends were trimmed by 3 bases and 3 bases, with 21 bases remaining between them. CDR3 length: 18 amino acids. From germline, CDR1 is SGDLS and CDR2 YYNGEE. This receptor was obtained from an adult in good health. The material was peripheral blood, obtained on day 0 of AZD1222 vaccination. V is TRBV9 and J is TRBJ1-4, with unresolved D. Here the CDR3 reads CASSARPIGESANEKLFF. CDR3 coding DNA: TGTGCCAGCAGCGCCCGTCCAATCGGGGAATCAGCTAATGAAAAACTGTTTTTT.